Presented here are 20 T cell receptor beta chains from one specimen sequenced in a study of T cells in Graves' hyperthyroidism and ophthalmopathy. Using RNA transcripts as the source, TCR beta CDR3 regions were amplified. During a first-round RT-PCR of the TCR CDR3, the HTBI primer set was used. TCRdb reanalysed the multiplex PCR reads using MiXCR and keeps one entry per CDR3 protein. The sample includes about 610,000 distinct CDR3 sequences, roughly 14% seen only once; the top ten take roughly 4.3%. Sequencing was done on a sample of blood. The receptors stem from a woman aged 40 to 49 with Graves' ophthalmopathy.

This clonotype was detected a few times. V is TRBV19 and J is TRBJ2-2; 9 positions match TRBD1. Germline-derived CDR1 and CDR2 are LNHDA and SQIVND (reference sequence). V shed 9 bases and J 0 bases; nucleotides not matched to a gene: 5. The length of the CDR3 is 15 residues. CDR3 sequence: CARDTGGANTGELFF. As DNA, the CDR3 is TGTGCCAGAGACACAGGGGGCGCGAACACCGGGGAGCTGTTTTTT.

This clonotype was recorded many times. The J gene is TRBJ1-3, the V gene TRBV12-3 or TRBV12-4; perhaps TRBD1 as D (6 bases). Trimming took off 7 bases at V and 8 bases at J, with 15 bases between the two ends. The CDR3 is 13 residues long. The CDR3 loop reads CASTIEGVHTIYF. CDR3 nucleotide sequence: TGTGCCAGCACCATAGAGGGGGTACACACCATATATTTT.

This clonotype was seen at least ten times. The rearrangement joins TRBV28 to TRBJ2-2; D perhaps matches TRBD1 (6 bases). Looked up from germline, CDR1 is MDHEN and CDR2 is SYDVKM. Trimming cost V 7 bases and J 7 bases, with 16 bases left between them. The CDR3 contains 14 residues. CDR3 nucleotide sequence: TGTGCCAGCACCGTTCACAGGGCGGTCGGGGAGCTGTTTTTT. Protein product: CASTVHRAVGELFF.

The genes are TRBV5-6 and TRBJ2-7; 9 nucleotides agree with TRBD2. Trimming removed 5 bases from V and 6 bases from J; junction bases left unmatched: 9. The CDR3 contains 14 residues. Germline V gene sequence: CDR1 SGHDT, CDR2 YYEEEE. CDR3: CASSTGTSLSEQYF. As DNA, the CDR3 is TGTGCCAGCAGTACCGGGACTAGCCTCTCCGAGCAGTACTTC.

This clonotype was seen repeatedly, ten times or more. The chain recombines TRBV6-1 with TRBJ1-2; 7 bases fit TRBD1. Germline assignment: CDR1 MNHNS and CDR2 SASEGT. This CDR3 is built from 16 residues. J gave up 0 bases and V 3 bases, and 7 bases lay outside the gene matches. The CDR3 sequence is CASSDGGTAANYGYTF. The CDR3 DNA reads as TGTGCCAGCAGTGATGGGGGGACAGCAGCTAACTATGGCTACACCTTC.

This clonotype was detected ten times or more. The rearrangement uses TRBV28 and TRBJ2-6; D may be TRBD1 or TRBD2 (5 bases each). The CDR3 contains 16 residues. Germline V gene sequence: CDR1 MDHEN, CDR2 SYDVKM. V lost 8 bases to trimming and J lost 0 bases, with 14 bases between them. The CDR3 spells CASSGTYSSGANVLTF. The CDR3, as DNA: TGTGCCAGCTCCGGGACGTATAGCTCTGGGGCCAACGTCCTGACTTTC.

This clonotype was detected many times. The genes are TRBV29-1 and TRBJ2-7; 7 nucleotides agree with TRBD1. Germline V CDR1 and CDR2: SQVTM, ANQGSEA. Losses at the gene ends were 6 bases for V and 2 bases for J; bases not matched to a gene: 7. The CDR3 length is 13 residues. The CDR3 DNA reads as TGCAGCGTGCGTCGGGACAGTCCCTACGAGCAGTACTTC. Amino acids: CSVRRDSPYEQYF.

In its sample, this clonotype was seen many times. This chain joins TRBV18 and TRBJ1-1; D gene ambiguous. Germline assignment: CDR1 KGHSH and CDR2 LQKENI. The CDR3 length is 15 residues. V lost 2 bases and J 5 bases, leaving 15 bases between the germline ends. This CDR3 reads CASSPVLASGTEAFF. The CDR3 DNA follows: TGTGCCAGCTCACCAGTGTTGGCCTCGGGAACTGAAGCTTTCTTT.

This clonotype was seen many times. The rearrangement links TRBV19 to TRBJ2-5; 7 positions match TRBD2. With V trimmed by 7 bases and J by 5 bases, 4 bases remained unmatched. Germline values: CDR1 LNHDA, CDR2 SQIVND (reference sequence). The CDR3 is 12 residues long. The CDR3 DNA is TGTGCCAGTACCAGGGAGGGGGAGACCCAGTACTTC. This codes for CASTREGETQYF.

Many counts were recorded for this clonotype. The chain uses TRBV6-5 and TRBJ1-2; D may be TRBD1 (5 bases). Per germline, CDR1 MNHEY and CDR2 SVGAGI. The V end lost 4 bases, the J end lost 10 bases, and 22 bases lay between the germline ends. This CDR3 is built from 15 residues. The CDR3 nucleotides read TGTGCCAGCAGTTTTCGCCAACCTCGGGACGGCGACTACACCTTC. Translation gives CASSFRQPRDGDYTF.

This clonotype came up many times. The rearrangement joins TRBV15 to TRBJ2-7; tentative D call: TRBD2 (5 bases). Per germline, CDR1 LNHNV and CDR2 YYDKDF (reference sequence). The CDR3 contains 13 residues. Trimming stripped 0 bases from V and 4 bases from J, with 7 bases between. The CDR3 sequence is CATSRDGEYEQYF. CDR3 DNA: TGTGCCACCAGCAGAGACGGGGAGTACGAGCAGTACTTC.

This clonotype was detected ten times or more. The chain couples TRBV28 to TRBJ2-2; TRBD1 aligns across 7 bases. This CDR3 has 15 amino acids. CDR1 MDHEN and CDR2 SYDVKM come from the germline V gene. The junction had 5 bases not matched to a gene; V was cut back by 4 bases and J by 3 bases. The CDR3 sequence: CASSSGTDYTGELFF. CDR3 in DNA: TGTGCCAGCAGTTCCGGGACAGATTACACCGGGGAGCTGTTTTTT.

The table lists this clonotype with many counts. A much larger clone differs from this one at a single base, so this may be a read error. The chain carries TRBV27 and TRBJ1-1; D remains unclear. V dropped 8 bases and J dropped 3 bases, with 4 bases sitting between them. CDR1 is MNHEY and CDR2 is SMNVEV in the germline V gene (reference sequence). The CDR3 is made up of 10 amino acids. The CDR3: CASGYTEAFF. CDR3 nucleotide sequence: TGTGCCAGCGGGTACACTGAAGCTTTCTTT.

The CDR3 here is CASSPAGGKEQYF. In DNA form, the CDR3 reads TGTGCCAGCAGCCCAGCAGGGGGCAAGGAGCAGTACTTC. The chain is built from TRBV3-1 and TRBJ2-7; 8 positions match TRBD1. The CDR3 length is 13 residues. Germline CDR1 is LGHDT and CDR2 is YNNKEL (reference sequence). J gave up 7 bases and V 4 bases, and 6 bases lay outside the gene matches.

This clonotype has at least ten counts. This chain's CDR3 is CASSFPSGMPTYEQYF. CDR3 coding DNA: TGTGCCAGCAGCTTTCCCAGCGGGATGCCCACCTACGAGCAGTACTTC. The chain is built from TRBV7-2 and TRBJ2-7; 7 bases fit TRBD2. J gave up 2 bases and V 3 bases, and 10 bases lay outside the gene matches. CDR1 SGHTA and CDR2 FQGNSA come from the germline V gene. The CDR3 is 16 residues long.

V usage is TRBV11-2 and J usage is TRBJ2-2; 12 bases agree with TRBD2. The CDR3 runs to 19 residues. The germline V gene has CDR1 SGHAT and CDR2 FQNNGV. Trimming at V came to 3 bases and at J to 5 bases, leaving 13 bases not matched to a gene. CDR3 DNA: TGTGCCAGCAGCTTCGGAAATCTAGCGGGAGGGCCGCGGACCGGGGAGCTGTTTTTT. Residues: CASSFGNLAGGPRTGELFF.

This clonotype has a count of ten or more. This sequence joins TRBV12-3 or TRBV12-4 and TRBJ1-1; 7 positions match TRBD1. The CDR3 is made up of 13 amino acids. V shed 8 bases, J shed 5 bases, and the junction held 8 bases outside the gene matches. CDR3 amino acids: CASGTGEGTEAFF. In DNA form, the CDR3 reads TGTGCCAGCGGCACAGGGGAGGGGACTGAAGCTTTCTTT.

The rearrangement joins TRBV30 to TRBJ1-2; possibly TRBD1 for D (5 bases). There are 13 residues in the CDR3. Germline values: CDR1 GTSNPN, CDR2 SVGIG (reference sequence). The V end was cut by 0 bases, the J end by 7 bases, with 12 bases between. CDR3 sequence reads: CAWSVAQEGGYTF. In DNA, the CDR3 is TGTGCCTGGAGTGTAGCACAGGAGGGTGGCTACACCTTC.

Many counts were recorded for this clonotype. V gene TRBV6-2 or TRBV6-3 combines with J gene TRBJ2-7, with 11 bases that match TRBD2. The CDR3 spans 16 residues. The V and J ends lost 2 bases and 4 bases, in that order; junction bases with no gene match: 7. Germline CDR1 reads MNHEY; CDR2 reads SVGEGT. CDR3 residues: CASSYTGTSGPYEQYF. The CDR3 DNA sequence: TGTGCCAGCAGTTACACAGGGACTAGCGGACCGTACGAGCAGTACTTC.

V usage is TRBV5-1 and J usage is TRBJ2-7; D unclear. Germline-derived CDR1 and CDR2 are SGHRS and YFSETQ. V was trimmed by 1 base and J by 7 bases, leaving 9 bases between them. The CDR3 is 12 residues long. The CDR3, as DNA: TGCGCCAGCAGCTTGATGAGGTGGGAGCAGTACTTC. It codes for CASSLMRWEQYF. The variable domain in full, completed from reference TRBV5-1 and TRBJ2-7, reads KAGVTQTPRYLIKTRGQQVTLSCSPISGHRSVSWYQQTPGQGLQFLFEYFSETQRNKGNFPGRFSGRQFSNSRSEMNVSTLELGDSALYLCASSLMRWEQYFGPGTRLTVT.